The clone carrying this T cell receptor (beta chain) was recorded a few times. What it binds is not known. This sample was taken from a study of T cells after yellow fever vaccination. Whole-study findings and limits: In post-booster samples, most primary-vaccination clones reappeared (approximately 95% CD4, about 91% CD8). Secondary responses were weaker yet peaked faster, day 5 versus 15. Contamination of FACS-sorted repertoires by abundant clonotypes from the bulk population could occur.

Template-switching 5'RACE yielded the TCR cDNA; a universal primer site and UMIs were added in the process. TCRdb re-analysed the 5' RACE reads in MiXCR, keeping a single row per CDR3 protein. This table has hundreds of thousands of distinct CDR3 sequences, over 9% appearing once. The receptor's source is a man aged 30 to 45 who received the YFV17D yellow fever vaccine. Sequenced material: PBMCs, taken on the day of the yellow fever booster vaccination.

CDR3: CASSQRLAGIAVGELFF. Here the CDR3 DNA reads TGTGCCAGCAGCCAGAGGCTAGCGGGCATAGCCGTCGGGGAGCTGTTTTTT. The chain uses TRBV3-1 and TRBJ2-2; TRBD2 matches 8 bases. The CDR3 loop spans 17 amino acids. Germline CDR1 reads LGHDT; CDR2 reads YNNKEL (reference sequence). Losses at the gene ends were 3 bases for V and 7 bases for J; bases not matched to a gene: 13.